This T cell receptor (beta chain) was found in a study of cytomegalovirus exposure and HLA in healthy donors (dated by TCRdb to about 2017). About the investigation overall: An earlier analysis of some 500 of the donors reported 250 to 300 Gb of sequence data and 100 million to 140 million unique TCR beta sequences from about 200 million T cells. A later genetic analysis took genome-wide SNP genotypes for about 55% of the roughly 700 donors and used that subset as a discovery cohort. The study aimed to test whether cataloging public T cell receptors could reveal signatures of past pathogen exposure. Typing coverage differed by locus: A, B, C, DRB1 and DQB1 were typed in about 620-640 donors, DQA1 in 500 to 550, DPA1 in 600 to 610, and DPB1 in approximately 450. Donor age, sex, ethnicity and CMV serostatus were compiled together with the repertoire data. Class I and class II HLA loci were covered by the typing at four-digit resolution. A later analysis re-analyzed previously published TCR beta repertoires from 500 to 700 donors and added high-resolution HLA genotyping to study TCR occurrence patterns. Besides the first cohort of approximately 670 subjects, a separate validation cohort made up of 90 to 150 different subjects was used. Every discovery cohort repertoire had been produced on one sequencing platform. The study combined high-throughput TCR immunosequencing, statistical association of individual TCRs with disease status, and machine learning to predict cytomegalovirus infection status. An early release that covered about 640 HLA-typed donors contained approximately 300 gigabases of sequencing data and 80 million or so unique TCR sequences. Of the 300 to 500 genotyped donors, over 80% were placed in the genetic ancestry cluster associated with self-reported Caucasian donors. An earlier analysis of 500 to 750 of the donors applied high-throughput TCR beta sequencing to assess whether each TCR beta V gene segment acted as functional or pseudogenic. Rather than using new phenotypic data, the later analysis identified candidate immune exposures from TCR beta sequences and from how often those sequences occurred across donors. On average, roughly 250,000 unique TCR beta nucleotide sequences were sequenced per donor among roughly 430 genotyped donors of the cohort, with roughly 19% of those sequences being non-productive. Because of strong linkage in the cohort, 5 or 6 DR-DQ haplotypes were treated as single units for association and clustering. Using immunosequencing, the study profiled T cell repertoires from fewer than 850 subjects and related those repertoires to cytomegalovirus serostatus. Findings and caveats that apply to the study as a whole: The earlier analysis of 587 of the donors excluded roughly 17 rarely observed V segments, including chromosome 9 orphons, because counts were too low. According to a later genetic analysis, donors in an Asian-associated ancestry cluster had fewer N-insertions in productive TCRs than the approximately 690-donor mean. A later analysis found that most CMV-associated TCR beta chains appeared HLA-restricted, with HLA associations seemingly driven largely by CMV exposure. Three of the identified cytomegalovirus-associated TCR beta chains were confirmed in vitro to be specific for cytomegalovirus antigens. Strong co-occurrence of HLA alleles, especially DR and DQ, made assigning TCR associations to individual alleles difficult. In a later genetic analysis, a missense DCLRE1C variant was associated with V-gene and J-gene trimming of TCR beta chains, and the association was replicated in an independent cohort. Roughly uniform sequencing depth across donors was assumed in presence/absence analyses, although this assumption may not hold. In a later analysis, the rate of TCR association differed among HLA loci, with DRB1 alleles having the most associated TCRs and HLA-C alleles having the fewest. Specific HLA alleles were associated with 15,000 to 20,000 TCR beta sequences at a false discovery rate of 0.05 in a later analysis. Some IMGT-functional V segments, including TRBV6-2 and TRBV6-3, could not be told apart with the 87-base-pair reads, so those segments were excluded. Because some donors lacked HLA typing at each locus, the association tests relied only on the typed subset. A cluster of highly shared sequence variants was judged likely to represent a technical artifact of the sequencing pipeline. Most TCR sequences were seen in very few donors, while some public TCRs were found in many individuals. The authors suggested that the approach could potentially be extended to other disease states and immunological phenotypes. CMV serostatus was the only immune exposure information available for the cohort. The study listed 150 to 200 TCR beta chains as associated with cytomegalovirus. A further reported finding was that TCR beta sequences accurately predicted the HLA-A and HLA-B alleles for most subjects in the first cohort. Only TCR beta chains were sequenced in this cohort, and the absence of alpha or paired-chain data limited detectable features. Cytomegalovirus status was reported to be diagnosed by the classifier with high specificity and sensitivity in both the original and validation cohorts. In a later analysis, several top co-occurrence clusters were reported to appear linked to parvovirus B19, influenza, CMV and Epstein-Barr virus. Compared with equally common non-associated chains, HLA-associated TCR beta chains in a later analysis were more clonally expanded and had lower generation probabilities. An earlier analysis of approximately 540 of the donors showed that most TCR beta V segments appeared in productive rearrangements either about 90% or about 30% of the time, which broadly matched IMGT annotations. Linkage disequilibrium might explain the correlated functional status among segregating V segments, but an unknown experimental factor could not be ruled out.

The cohort comprised more than 550 healthy bone marrow donors. At the time of sampling, every cohort member was nominally healthy, though immune exposures that went unrecorded were likely present. The donor was CMV seronegative and was included in the group of 352 seronegative cohort members. A peripheral blood sample was collected from each donor, and TCR beta sequencing was performed on peripheral blood mononuclear cells. The Qiagen DNeasy Blood Extraction Kit was used to extract genomic DNA from the blood cell samples. Reading the germline V gene gives CDR1 ENHRY and CDR2 SYGVKD. At the junction V is shortened by 2 bases and J by 9 bases; bases outside the gene matches: 8. Its CDR3 holds 15 amino acids, cysteine through phenylalanine. The entry retains the CDR3 DNA only, 45 bases that are in frame from base 1. Receptors were amplified or captured by the immunoSEQ multiplex PCR assay. The multiplex PCR relied on a mix of 60 forward primers for TCR Vbeta segments and 13 reverse primers for TCR Jbeta segments. The CDR3 region of rearranged TCR beta genes was amplified from genomic DNA by a multiplex PCR assay. The amplified TCR beta libraries were sequenced on the Illumina HiSeq System as 87-base-pair reads. For the original study's pipeline: A later analysis tallied some 79 million unique TCR beta chains across the 640 or so repertoires, and some 10 million of those chains were shared by two or more donors. A nearest-neighbor algorithm error-corrected the raw reads and collapsed the reads into unique sequences, merging closely related sequences to remove PCR and sequencing errors. Alignment of CDR3 sequences to IMGT reference sequences was used to assign V, D and J gene segments. For a sequence to be retained, at least a six-nucleotide match to both a V gene segment and a J gene segment was required. A rearrangement counted as productive if the CDR3 had no stop codons and remained in frame with V and J, and every other rearrangement counted as non-productive. CDR3 was defined by IMGT convention, running from the second conserved V-encoded cysteine to the conserved J-encoded phenylalanine. Sequences without an unambiguous match to a single V gene segment were excluded from the earlier analysis of about 630 of the donors. In an earlier analysis of approximately 560 of the donors, a V segment was called functional when productive rearrangements were above 56.7%, and segregating when the standard deviation between donors exceeded 5%. To diagnose cytomegalovirus status from the catalog of TCR beta chain sequences, a statistical classification framework was built. A later analysis assigned V and J genes by comparing TCR nucleotide sequences with IMGT/GENE-DB human TR gene sequences. In a later analysis, CDR3 sequences and most-parsimonious VDJ recombination scenarios were assigned using the TCRdist pipeline. A later analysis defined each TCR beta chain by its CDR3 amino acid sequence plus V-gene family, and excluded reads lacking a unique V-gene family. To address suspected cross-contamination and a sequencing artifact, a later analysis removed approximately 590 highly shared, low-generation-probability nucleotide sequences. In a later analysis, a clonal expansion index for each public chain was calculated from normalized within-repertoire ranks of inferred template counts. In a later analysis, generation probabilities were computed with a VDJ recombination model fitted to out-of-frame rearrangements, and the resulting probabilities were checked against IGoR. In a later analysis, hypergeometric tests were used to score TCR-TCR, TCR-HLA and TCR-CMV co-occurrence, with a repertoire-size bias correction applied to TCR pairs. A later analysis estimated false discovery rates by permuting HLA or CMV assignments 20 times. In a later analysis, co-occurring TCRs were grouped using DBSCAN, and TCRdist sequence similarity was added for clustering within HLA-allele-positive subsets. For co-occurrence clustering, repertoires with fewer than 30,000 or more than 120,000 public chains were excluded, along with five repertoires with anomalous nucleotide sharing. In its TCRdb copy, this immuneACCESS table keeps in-frame sequences only and misses some clones. Where compared with another copy, unresolved V genes explain less than half of these, and the others have no known cause. The DNA was the basis for D and trimming; V, J and clone size are from that table. The sample records approximately 160,000 clones, 77% of which are singletons. Of the sample, 1.5% to 2% is held by the ten largest clones.

This clone was picked up one time. Its cognate antigen has yet to be identified. Base quality data are lacking; no much larger clone is found one base away. The rearranged chain carries TRBV10-3 and TRBJ2-1; TRBD2 agrees with 9 junctional bases. Sequencing used PBMCs. This sequence originates from a woman in her 30s in good health and CMV-seronegative. The DNA is as follows: TGTGCCATCAGTGAGCCCATAGCGGGAGTCAGTGAGCAGTTCTTC. This encodes CAISEPIAGVSEQFF.